Presented here are 4 T cell receptor beta chains from one specimen sequenced in a study of T cell clonality in common variable immunodeficiency. Overall study findings and caveats: Fewer deletions and N-nucleotide insertions were reportedly seen in common variable immunodeficiency TCR beta sequences.

Repertoires were generated with immunoSEQ multiplex PCR, while TCRdb's copy carries only in-frame clones and drops some. The record shows tens of thousands of clones for this sample, with no singletons present. Antigens for these TCRs are unknown. Specimen: peripheral blood mononuclear cells. These receptors were obtained from a human donor with common variable immunodeficiency.

Of note for this clone: The read is 3 residues too short to cover the CDR3 end, so that end is filled in from the germline J gene. The chain combines TRBV19 with TRBJ2-3; 7 nucleotides agree with TRBD2. V lost 3 bases and J lost 4; bases outside the gene matches: 7. Germline V gives CDR1 LNHDA, CDR2 SQIVND (reference sequence). The CDR3 consists of 15 residues. The DNA read from the CDR3 is TGTGCCAGTAGTATCGGTCGGGCGGGAGCAGATACG. This sequence encodes CASSIGRAGADT. The entire CDR3 reads CASSIGRAGADTQYF.

This clone was seen many times. Sequencing ends 3 residues short of the CDR3 end; the germline J gene provides the rest. This chain connects TRBV2 to TRBJ2-3, with D hard to call. Germline V lookup: CDR1 SNHLY, CDR2 FYNNEI. There are 14 residues in the CDR3. The CDR3 protein is CASSERRVESTQYF. The CDR3 DNA, read in part, is TGTGCCAGCAGTGAAAGAAGGGTGGAATCCACG.

This clone was counted between two and nine times. The read ends 3 residues shy of where the CDR3 ends; the end is completed using the germline J gene. The genes are TRBV5-6 and TRBJ1-2, with 8 bases aligning to TRBD1. The CDR3 extends over 12 amino acids. Germline values: CDR1 SGHDT, CDR2 YYEEEE. This CDR3 reads CASSLRGPGYTF. The CDR3 bases that were read are TGTGCCAGCAGCCTCAGGGGGCCAGGC.

Ten or more counts support this clone. The read gets to within 3 residues of the CDR3 end, and the germline J gene fills in the rest. This rearrangement joins TRBV7-8 to TRBJ2-6; 8 positions match TRBD2. Germline assignment: CDR1 SGHVS and CDR2 FQNEAQ. This CDR3 contains 17 residues. Trimming cost V 5 bases and J 2 bases; bases outside gene matches: 8. CDR3 sequence: CASSIRRLAPGANVLTF. The CDR3 DNA, read in part, is TGTGCCAGCAGCATCCGTCGACTAGCGCCTGGGGCCAACGTC.